Sequencing of this TCR beta chain was carried out in a study of tumor-infiltrating lymphocytes in primary liver carcinoma. As for the study in general: Surgical resection was the treatment these patients received for primary liver carcinoma. Study observations and caveats: Tumor top-250-clone fractions significantly exceeded those of blood (p = 0.039).

With respect to this clonotype: As yet, its antigen is unknown.

A primer matching the constant region was used to make TCR beta cDNA from approximately 500 ng of total RNA. What produced the TCR beta libraries was three nested multiplex PCR rounds using slightly modified ARM-PCR. Two initial PCR rounds of around 10 cycles each paired TRBV1-TRBV30 forward primers with a C-beta reverse primer. TCRdb ran MiXCR on the multiplex PCR reads and lists one entry per CDR3 protein. The sample contains about 320,000 distinct CDR3 sequences, 50% to 75% of which appear only once. The source of the blood RNA was unsorted whole blood, and germline DNA was extracted as well. Prior to the surgical procedure, about 3.7 milliliters of peripheral blood were collected. V lost 7 bases to trimming and J lost 7 bases, with 17 bases between them. The CDR3 loop spans 14 amino acids. Germline CDR1 reads MNHNS; CDR2 reads SASEGT.

The V and J genes are TRBV6-1 and TRBJ1-5, with D possibly being TRBD1 (5 bases). Sequences were obtained from peripheral blood. The origin of this receptor is a woman aged 25 to 39 with primary liver carcinoma and hepatitis B virus infection. CDR3 DNA sequence: TGTGCCAGCATCGTTCAGTACGCAGGGCAGCCCCAGCATTTT. Its protein product is CASIVQYAGQPQHF.